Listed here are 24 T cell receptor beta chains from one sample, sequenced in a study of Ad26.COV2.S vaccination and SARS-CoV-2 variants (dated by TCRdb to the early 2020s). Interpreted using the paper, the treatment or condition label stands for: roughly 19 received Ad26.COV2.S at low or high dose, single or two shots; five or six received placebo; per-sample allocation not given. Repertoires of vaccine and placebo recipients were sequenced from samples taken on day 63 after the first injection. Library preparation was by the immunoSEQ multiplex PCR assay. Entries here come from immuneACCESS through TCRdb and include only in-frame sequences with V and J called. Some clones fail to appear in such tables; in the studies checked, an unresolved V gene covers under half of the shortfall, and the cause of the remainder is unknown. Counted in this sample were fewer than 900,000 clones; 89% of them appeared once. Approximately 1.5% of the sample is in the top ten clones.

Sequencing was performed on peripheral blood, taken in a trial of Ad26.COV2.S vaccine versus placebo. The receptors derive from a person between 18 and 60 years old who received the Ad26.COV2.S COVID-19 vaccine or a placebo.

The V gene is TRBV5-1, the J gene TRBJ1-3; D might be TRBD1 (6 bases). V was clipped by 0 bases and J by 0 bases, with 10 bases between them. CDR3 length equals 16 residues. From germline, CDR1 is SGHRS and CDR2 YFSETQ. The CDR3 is CASSLGQADSGNTIYF. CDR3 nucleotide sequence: TGCGCCAGCAGCTTGGGACAGGCTGACTCTGGAAACACCATATATTTT.

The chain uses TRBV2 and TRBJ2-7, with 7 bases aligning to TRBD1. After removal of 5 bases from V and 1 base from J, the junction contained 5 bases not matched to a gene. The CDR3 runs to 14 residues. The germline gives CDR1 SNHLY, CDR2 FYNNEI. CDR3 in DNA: TGTGCCAGCAGTCCTCGACAGGGATCCTACGAGCAGTACTTC. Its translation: CASSPRQGSYEQYF.

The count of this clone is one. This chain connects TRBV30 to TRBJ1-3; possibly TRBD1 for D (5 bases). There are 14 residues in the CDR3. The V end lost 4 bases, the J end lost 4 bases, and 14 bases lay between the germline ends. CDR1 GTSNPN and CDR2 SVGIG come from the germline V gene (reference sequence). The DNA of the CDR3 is TGTGCCTGGAAACCAGGGTCGGGCGGAAACACCATATATTTT. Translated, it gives CAWKPGSGGNTIYF.

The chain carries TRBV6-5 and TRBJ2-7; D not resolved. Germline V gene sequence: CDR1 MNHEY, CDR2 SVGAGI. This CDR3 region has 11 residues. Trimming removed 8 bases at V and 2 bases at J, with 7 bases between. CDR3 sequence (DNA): TGTGCCAGCCGTCGTGCCTACGAGCAGTACTTC. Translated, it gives CASRRAYEQYF.

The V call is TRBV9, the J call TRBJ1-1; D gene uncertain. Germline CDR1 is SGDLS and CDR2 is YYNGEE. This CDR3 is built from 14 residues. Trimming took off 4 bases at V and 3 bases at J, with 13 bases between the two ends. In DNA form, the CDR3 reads TGTGCCAGCAGCCTAAGGGAGCAATACACTGAAGCTTTCTTT. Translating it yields CASSLREQYTEAFF.

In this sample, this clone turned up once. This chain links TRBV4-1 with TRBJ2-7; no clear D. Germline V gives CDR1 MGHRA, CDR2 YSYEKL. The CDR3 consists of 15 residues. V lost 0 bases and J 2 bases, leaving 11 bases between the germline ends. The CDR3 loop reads CASSQELAKTYEQYF. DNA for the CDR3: TGCGCCAGCAGCCAAGAATTGGCCAAGACCTACGAGCAGTACTTC.

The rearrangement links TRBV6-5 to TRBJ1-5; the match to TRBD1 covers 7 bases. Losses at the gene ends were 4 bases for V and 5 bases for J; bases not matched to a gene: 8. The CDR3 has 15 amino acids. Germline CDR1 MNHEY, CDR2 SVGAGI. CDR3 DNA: TGTGCCAGCAGTTTGACAGGGATAATGGATCAGCCCCAGCATTTT. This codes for CASSLTGIMDQPQHF.

In DNA, the CDR3 is TGCGCCAGCAGCCCCACTACAGGGGCTAATCAGCCCCAGCATTTT. Translation gives CASSPTTGANQPQHF. V is TRBV5-1 and J is TRBJ1-5; 7 bases are shared with TRBD1. CDR3 length: 15 residues. The trim removed 4 bases at V and 4 bases at J, leaving 8 bases unmatched. The V gene's germline CDR1 is SGHRS and CDR2 YFSETQ.

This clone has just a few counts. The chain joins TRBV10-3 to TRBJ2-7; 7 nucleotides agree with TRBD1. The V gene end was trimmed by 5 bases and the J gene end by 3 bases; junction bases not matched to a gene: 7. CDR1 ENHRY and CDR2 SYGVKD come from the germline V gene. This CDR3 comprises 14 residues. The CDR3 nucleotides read TGTGCCATCAGTCTCGGGACAGAGAACTACGAGCAGTACTTC. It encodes CAISLGTENYEQYF.

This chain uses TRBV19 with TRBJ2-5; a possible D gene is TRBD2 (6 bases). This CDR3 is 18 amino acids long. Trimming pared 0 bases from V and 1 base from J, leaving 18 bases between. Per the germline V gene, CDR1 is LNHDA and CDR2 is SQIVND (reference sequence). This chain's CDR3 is CASSIDPPGASAQETQYF. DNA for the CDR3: TGTGCCAGTAGTATAGATCCCCCCGGGGCTAGCGCCCAAGAGACCCAGTACTTC.

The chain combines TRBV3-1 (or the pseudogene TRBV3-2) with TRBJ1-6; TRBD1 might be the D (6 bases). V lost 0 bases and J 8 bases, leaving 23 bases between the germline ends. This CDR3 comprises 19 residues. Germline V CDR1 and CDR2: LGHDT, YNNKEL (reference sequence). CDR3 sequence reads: CASSQDPTGGGAWDSPLHF. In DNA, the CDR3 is TGTGCCAGCAGCCAAGATCCGACCGGGGGGGGCGCCTGGGATTCACCCCTCCACTTT.

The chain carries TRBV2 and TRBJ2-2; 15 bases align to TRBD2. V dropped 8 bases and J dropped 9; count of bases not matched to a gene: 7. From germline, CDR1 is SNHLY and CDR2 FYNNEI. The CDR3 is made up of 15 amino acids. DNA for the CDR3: TGTGCCAGCGGGACTAGCGGGGGGACCCCCCGGGAGCTGTTTTTT. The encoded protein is CASGTSGGTPRELFF.

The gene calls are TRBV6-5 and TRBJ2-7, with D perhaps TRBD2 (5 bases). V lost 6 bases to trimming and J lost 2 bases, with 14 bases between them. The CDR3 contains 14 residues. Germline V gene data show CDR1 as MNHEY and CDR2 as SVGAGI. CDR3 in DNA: TGTGCCAGCAGGAGCGGTGGAGGCGCCTACGAGCAGTACTTC. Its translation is CASRSGGGAYEQYF.

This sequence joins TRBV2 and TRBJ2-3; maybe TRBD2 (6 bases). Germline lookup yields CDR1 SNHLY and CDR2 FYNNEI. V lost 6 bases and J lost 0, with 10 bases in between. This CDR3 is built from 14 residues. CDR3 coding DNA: TGTGCCAGCAGACGGGACTCCAGCACAGATACGCAGTATTTT. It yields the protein CASRRDSSTDTQYF.

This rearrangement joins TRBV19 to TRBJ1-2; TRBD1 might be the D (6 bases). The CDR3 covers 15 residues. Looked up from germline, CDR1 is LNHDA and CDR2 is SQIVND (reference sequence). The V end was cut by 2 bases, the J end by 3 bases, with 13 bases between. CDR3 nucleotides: TGTGCCAGTAGTATAACCAGGGGAACGGACTATGGCTACACCTTC. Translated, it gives CASSITRGTDYGYTF.

CDR3 region: CASSLRAGDGTDTQYF. The CDR3 nucleotides are TGTGCCAGCAGCTTACGGGCGGGAGACGGCACAGATACGCAGTATTTT. The chain uses TRBV7-8 and TRBJ2-3; 7 bases match TRBD2. This CDR3 spans 16 amino acids. Germline V CDR1 and CDR2: SGHVS, FQNEAQ. V gave up 2 bases and J gave up 1 base; unmatched junction bases: 6.

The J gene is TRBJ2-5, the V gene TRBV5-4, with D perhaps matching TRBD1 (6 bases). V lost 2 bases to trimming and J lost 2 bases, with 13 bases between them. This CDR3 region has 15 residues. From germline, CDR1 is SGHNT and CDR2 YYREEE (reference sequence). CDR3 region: CASSFGGQPQETQYF. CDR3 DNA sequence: TGTGCCAGCAGCTTTGGGGGACAACCACAAGAGACCCAGTACTTC.

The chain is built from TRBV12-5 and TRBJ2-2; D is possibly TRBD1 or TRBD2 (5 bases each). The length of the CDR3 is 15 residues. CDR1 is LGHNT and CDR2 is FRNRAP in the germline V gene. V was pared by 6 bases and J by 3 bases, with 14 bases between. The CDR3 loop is CASGPTRGDTGELFF. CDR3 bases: TGTGCTAGTGGACCGACGAGGGGCGACACCGGGGAGCTGTTTTTT.

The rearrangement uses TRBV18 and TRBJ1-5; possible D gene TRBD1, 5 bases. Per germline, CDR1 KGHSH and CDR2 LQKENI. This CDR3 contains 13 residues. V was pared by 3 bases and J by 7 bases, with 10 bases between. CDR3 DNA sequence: TGTGCCAGCTCACCTCGGGGGGAGCAGCCCCAGCATTTT. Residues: CASSPRGEQPQHF.

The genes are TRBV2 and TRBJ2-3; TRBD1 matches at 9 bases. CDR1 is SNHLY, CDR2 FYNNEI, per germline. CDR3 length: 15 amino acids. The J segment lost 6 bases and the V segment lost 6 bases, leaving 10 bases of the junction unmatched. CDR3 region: CASRGTGHPEDTQYF. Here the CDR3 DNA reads TGTGCCAGCAGGGGGACAGGGCACCCGGAGGATACGCAGTATTTT.

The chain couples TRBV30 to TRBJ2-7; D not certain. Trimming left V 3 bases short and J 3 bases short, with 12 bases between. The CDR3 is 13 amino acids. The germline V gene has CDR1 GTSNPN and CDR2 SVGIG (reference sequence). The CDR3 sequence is CAWRGRTNYEQYF. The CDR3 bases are TGTGCCTGGAGAGGCAGGACCAACTACGAGCAGTACTTC. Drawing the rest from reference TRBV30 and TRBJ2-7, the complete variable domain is SQTIHQWPATLVQPVGSPLSLECTVEGTSNPNLYWYRQAAGRGLQLLFYSVGIGQISSEVPQNLSASRPQDRQFILSSKKLLLSDSGFYLCAWRGRTNYEQYFGPGTRLTVT.

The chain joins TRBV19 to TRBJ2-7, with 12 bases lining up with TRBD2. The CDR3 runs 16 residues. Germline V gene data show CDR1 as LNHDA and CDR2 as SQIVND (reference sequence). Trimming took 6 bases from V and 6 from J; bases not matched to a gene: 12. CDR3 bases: TGTGCCAGTAGCAAAGGGGGGACTAGCGGGTCCGCCGAGCAGTACTTC. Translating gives CASSKGGTSGSAEQYF.

Here the CDR3 DNA reads TGTGCCAGCAGATCCTTCCGGGTAGCAACAGATACGCAGTATTTT. Amino acids: CASRSFRVATDTQYF. V gene TRBV6-5 combines with J gene TRBJ2-3; D is undetermined. In germline, CDR1 is MNHEY, CDR2 SVGAGI. The length of the CDR3 is 15 residues. Trimming left V 6 bases short and J 3 bases short, with 16 bases between.

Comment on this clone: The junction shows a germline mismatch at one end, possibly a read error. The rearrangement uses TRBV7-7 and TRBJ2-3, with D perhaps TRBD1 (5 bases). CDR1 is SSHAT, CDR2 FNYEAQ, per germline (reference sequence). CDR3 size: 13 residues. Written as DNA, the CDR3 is TGTGCTAGCAGCTTATTAGGGGCAGATACGCAGTATTTT. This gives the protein CASSLLGADTQYF.